These 27 T cell receptor beta chains came from one sample sequenced in a study of blood T cell repertoires in COVID-19. Libraries were prepared by immunoSEQ multiplex PCR; TCRdb keeps only in-frame clonotypes and omits some of them. The table lists 110,000 to 150,000 clones, around 80% of them singletons. Input material: peripheral blood. The receptors shown here come from a woman aged 80 or over in a cohort sampled during active or convalescent COVID-19.

This clone was found once. The chain is built from TRBV7-6 and TRBJ2-5; the D gene is possibly TRBD1 (6 bases). This CDR3 spans 15 amino acids. Trimming shortened V by 5 bases and J by 5 bases, and 18 bases separated the two germline ends. Germline CDR1 and CDR2: SGHVS and FNYEAQ. In DNA form, the CDR3 reads TGTGCCAGCAGCCCCAGGGGAGATCGGGTGGAGACCCAGTACTTC. It encodes CASSPRGDRVETQYF.

V usage is TRBV19 and J usage is TRBJ1-2, with 9 bases fitting TRBD1. Unmatched junction bases numbered 10, after V lost 5 bases and J lost 3 bases. From germline, CDR1 is LNHDA and CDR2 SQIVND (reference sequence). CDR3 length: 16 amino acids. CDR3 amino acids: CASSRRNRGPDYGYTF. The DNA of the CDR3 is TGTGCCAGTAGTCGTAGGAACAGGGGGCCGGACTATGGCTACACCTTC.

This clone appeared a few times. The V and J genes are TRBV5-1 and TRBJ2-2, with a tentative D call TRBD1 (6 bases). V was clipped by 4 bases and J by 5 bases, with 15 bases between them. This CDR3 is 15 amino acids long. From germline, CDR1 is SGHRS and CDR2 YFSETQ. DNA for the CDR3: TGCGCCAGCAGCCTACAGGGTATAGGGACCGGGGAGCTGTTTTTT. This sequence encodes CASSLQGIGTGELFF.

The chain recombines TRBV4-3 with TRBJ1-4; 8 nucleotides agree with TRBD1. Trimming at V came to 1 base and at J to 2 bases, leaving 0 bases not matched to a gene. The CDR3 is 15 amino acids. Germline V lookup: CDR1 LGHNA, CDR2 YSLEER. CDR3 bases: TGCGCCAGCAGCCAAGGGGACAGGACTAATGAAAAACTGTTTTTT. Its protein is CASSQGDRTNEKLFF.

This rearrangement joins TRBV28 to TRBJ1-2; the D is unclear. Germline CDR1 reads MDHEN; CDR2 reads SYDVKM. V shed 6 bases and J shed 6 bases, with 17 bases lying between them. The CDR3 extends over 14 amino acids. Written as DNA, the CDR3 is TGTGCCAGCAGATCCCCCCGGAGGGCGGATGGCTACACCTTC. Its protein product is CASRSPRRADGYTF.

This rearrangement joins TRBV28 to TRBJ2-2; D is perhaps TRBD1 (5 bases). Germline assignment: CDR1 MDHEN and CDR2 SYDVKM. The CDR3 is 13 amino acids. Trimming took 3 bases from V and 7 from J, leaving 9 bases between them. The CDR3 spells CASSFFRDGELFF. The CDR3 region has the DNA TGTGCCAGCAGTTTTTTCAGGGACGGGGAGCTGTTTTTT.

This clone has just one count. The chain has TRBV5-1 and TRBJ1-2, with D hard to call. Per the germline V gene, CDR1 is SGHRS and CDR2 is YFSETQ. V gave up 0 bases and J gave up 5 bases, with 8 bases separating them. This CDR3 has 13 residues. CDR3 region: CASSLGTQYGYTF. The CDR3 DNA follows: TGCGCCAGCAGCTTGGGGACTCAATATGGCTACACCTTC.

This clone appeared a few times. This chain links TRBV7-9 with TRBJ2-7, with a weak D call TRBD1 (6 bases). Trimming left V 2 bases short and J 8 bases short, with 10 bases between. Germline assignment: CDR1 SEHNR and CDR2 FQNEAQ (reference sequence). The CDR3 runs 12 residues. CDR3 coding DNA: TGTGCCAGCAGCTTATTGGGGGCACAGCAGTACGTC. Its protein product is CASSLLGAQQYV.

The V gene is TRBV30, the J gene TRBJ2-1, with TRBD2 identical over 11 bases. This CDR3 contains 13 residues. Germline assignment: CDR1 GTSNPN and CDR2 SVGIG (reference sequence). Trimming at V came to 3 bases and at J to 9 bases, leaving 4 bases not matched to a gene. The CDR3 protein is CAWRNSGGVEQFF. The CDR3 coding sequence is TGTGCCTGGAGGAATAGCGGGGGGGTTGAGCAGTTCTTC.

The chain uses TRBV5-1 and TRBJ2-5, with TRBD2 matching 12 bases. Germline-derived CDR1 and CDR2 are SGHRS and YFSETQ. V shed 0 bases and J 5 bases; nucleotides not matched to a gene: 5. The CDR3 contains 16 residues. For the CDR3, the DNA is TGCGCCAGCAGCTTGGACCCGACTAGCGGGGGTGAGACCCAGTACTTC. This sequence encodes CASSLDPTSGGETQYF.

The gene calls are TRBV25-1 and TRBJ2-3, with D possibly matching TRBD2 (6 bases). CDR1 and CDR2 (germline): MGHDK, SYGVNS. Trimming removed 6 bases at V and 6 bases at J, with 13 bases between. The CDR3 spans 13 residues. Written as DNA, the CDR3 is TGTGCCAGCAGGGGACCGGAGGGGGATACGCAGTATTTT. This sequence encodes CASRGPEGDTQYF. Looking up the rest from reference TRBV25-1 and TRBJ2-3 gives the full variable domain: EADIYQTPRYLVIGTGKKITLECSQTMGHDKMYWYQQDPGMELHLIHYSYGVNSTEKGDLSSESTVSRIRTEHFPLTLESARPSHTSQYLCASRGPEGDTQYFGPGTRLTVL.

This clone was picked up a small number of times. This likely comes from a read error, as the CDR3 has no conserved phenylalanine or tryptophan at its end. The DNA is omitted, as the CDR3 cannot be located on it reliably, and the CDR3 follows TCRdb's listing. The chain is built from TRBV15 and TRBJ1-3; the D call of TRBD1 is as the table states it, not checked on the DNA. CDR1 and CDR2 (germline): LNHNV, YYDKDF (reference sequence). The CDR3 is 13 residues long, counting both termini. CDR3: CATSKNSLGQGVI.

The chain combines TRBV11-2 with TRBJ2-7; D might be TRBD2 (5 bases). The CDR3 totals 15 residues. Germline CDR1 and CDR2: SGHAT and FQNNGV. V lost 3 bases to trimming and J lost 2 bases, with 14 bases between them. CDR3 sequence reads: CASSLFWTAAYEQYF. Written as DNA, the CDR3 is TGTGCCAGCAGCTTGTTTTGGACTGCAGCCTACGAGCAGTACTTC.

The chain has TRBV9 and TRBJ2-2; 8 bases align to TRBD2. Germline lookup yields CDR1 SGDLS and CDR2 YYNGEE. The CDR3 spans 15 residues. The trim removed 0 bases at V and 7 bases at J, leaving 5 bases unmatched. The CDR3 region is CASSVVAGMNGELFF. The DNA for the CDR3 is TGTGCCAGCAGCGTAGTAGCGGGGATGAACGGGGAGCTGTTTTTT. Full variable domain (outside the CDR3, taken from reference TRBV9 and TRBJ2-2): DSGVTQTPKHLITATGQRVTLRCSPRSGDLSVYWYQQSLDQGLQFLIQYYNGEERAKGNILERFSAQQFPDLHSELNLSSLELGDSALYFCASSVVAGMNGELFFGEGSRLTVL.

A word on this clone: A much larger clone sits a single nucleotide away, making a read error possible. The same CDR3 arises from other DNA sequences in this sample as well. The chain has TRBV9 and TRBJ1-2, with 7 nucleotides matching TRBD1. V lost 3 bases and J lost 3; bases outside the gene matches: 2. From germline, CDR1 is SGDLS and CDR2 YYNGEE. The CDR3 is made up of 13 amino acids. CDR3 nucleotide sequence: TGTGCCAGCAGCGCCCAGGGGGACTATGGCTACACCTTC. Protein: CASSAQGDYGYTF.

The chain joins TRBV5-1 to TRBJ2-5; 9 bases line up with TRBD2. The CDR3 has 17 amino acids. The V and J ends lost 0 bases and 5 bases, in that order; junction bases with no gene match: 11. The germline V gene encodes CDR1 SGHRS and CDR2 YFSETQ. DNA for the CDR3: TGCGCCAGCAGCTTGGCCTTGGGACTAGCCCCTGGGGAGACCCAGTACTTC. Encoded protein: CASSLALGLAPGETQYF.

The chain employs TRBV9 and TRBJ1-4; D remains unclear. Germline lookup yields CDR1 SGDLS and CDR2 YYNGEE. CDR3 length equals 13 residues. V lost 3 bases and J lost 6, with 9 bases in between. In nucleotides, the CDR3 is TGTGCCAGCAGCGACCGATCGGATGAAAAACTGTTTTTT. Translation: CASSDRSDEKLFF. Supplemented by reference TRBV9 and TRBJ1-4, the full variable domain reads DSGVTQTPKHLITATGQRVTLRCSPRSGDLSVYWYQQSLDQGLQFLIQYYNGEERAKGNILERFSAQQFPDLHSELNLSSLELGDSALYFCASSDRSDEKLFFGSGTQLSVL.

The chain couples TRBV7-9 to TRBJ2-5, with 11 bases identical to TRBD2. The germline V gene encodes CDR1 SEHNR and CDR2 FQNEAQ (reference sequence). V lost 5 bases and J lost 2; bases outside the gene matches: 7. This CDR3 contains 16 residues. CDR3 region: CASSTTSGGPQETQYF. The CDR3 region has the DNA TGTGCCAGCAGCACAACTAGCGGGGGACCTCAAGAGACCCAGTACTTC.

This chain uses TRBV6-5 with TRBJ2-7; maybe TRBD1 (6 bases). Germline values: CDR1 MNHEY, CDR2 SVGAGI. V lost 3 bases, J lost 2 bases, and 14 bases lay in between. The CDR3 consists of 15 residues. The CDR3 is CASSYGQPPTYEQYF. DNA for the CDR3: TGTGCCAGCAGTTATGGACAGCCTCCAACCTACGAGCAGTACTTC.

In its sample, this clone was seen many times. The chain is built from TRBV9 and TRBJ2-5; D may be TRBD1 (6 bases). Per the germline V gene, CDR1 is SGDLS and CDR2 is YYNGEE. The V end lost 4 bases, the J end lost 3 bases, and 13 bases lay between the germline ends. The CDR3 is 14 amino acids. CDR3 amino acids: CASSPWAGEETQYF. DNA of the CDR3: TGTGCCAGCAGCCCCTGGGCAGGGGAAGAGACCCAGTACTTC.

This clone was detected only a few times. This chain joins TRBV9 and TRBJ1-2, with 7 bases identical to TRBD1. The CDR3 contains 14 residues. From germline, CDR1 is SGDLS and CDR2 YYNGEE. The junction had 7 bases not matched to a gene; V was cut back by 4 bases and J by 4 bases. CDR3 bases: TGTGCCAGCAGCCCCCCCGACAGGGCCTATGGCTACACCTTC. This translates into CASSPPDRAYGYTF.

The CDR3 DNA follows: TGCGCCAGCAGCTTTACCGGGACAGGAACCTATGGCTACACCTTC. It translates to CASSFTGTGTYGYTF. V gene TRBV5-1 combines with J gene TRBJ1-2; TRBD1 matches 8 bases. The CDR3 extends over 15 amino acids. Germline assignment: CDR1 SGHRS and CDR2 YFSETQ. V lost 2 bases, J lost 4 bases, and 7 bases stayed unmatched.

The gene calls are TRBV6-5 and TRBJ2-5, with D possibly matching TRBD1 (5 bases). V lost 6 bases and J lost 6, with 14 bases in between. This CDR3 contains 13 residues. The germline CDR1 and CDR2 sequences are MNHEY and SVGAGI. CDR3 coding DNA: TGTGCCAGCAGGGGTTCAGCAGGGAAGACCCAGTACTTC. This sequence encodes CASRGSAGKTQYF.

The CDR3 reads CASSLVSGTYNEQFF. Written as DNA, the CDR3 is TGTGCCAGCAGCTTAGTCAGCGGGACGTACAATGAGCAGTTCTTC. The V call is TRBV7-6, the J call TRBJ2-1; TRBD2 aligns across 7 bases. V lost 1 base to trimming and J lost 4 bases; unmatched junction nucleotides: 4. The CDR3 sequence is 15 residues long. The germline CDR1 and CDR2 sequences are SGHVS and FNYEAQ. The complete variable domain, with remaining parts taken from reference TRBV7-6 and TRBJ2-1, reads GAGVSQSPRYKVTKRGQDVALRCDPISGHVSLYWYRQALGQGPEFLTYFNYEAQQDKSGLPNDRFSAERPEGSISTLTIQRTEQRDSAMYRCASSLVSGTYNEQFFGPGTRLTVL.

The rearrangement links TRBV4-1 to TRBJ2-1, with 7 bases that match TRBD2. The CDR3 contains 17 residues. After removal of 4 bases from V and 7 bases from J, the junction contained 16 bases not matched to a gene. Germline V gene data show CDR1 as MGHRA and CDR2 as YSYEKL. The CDR3 is CASSPPGGGWSRNEQFF. As DNA, the CDR3 is TGCGCCAGCAGCCCCCCGGGGGGAGGGTGGTCGCGAAATGAGCAGTTCTTC.

The gene calls are TRBV29-1 and TRBJ2-2; D may be TRBD1 (5 bases). V lost 3 bases to trimming and J lost 7 bases, with 9 bases between them. The V gene's germline CDR1 is SQVTM and CDR2 ANQGSEA. This CDR3 region has 12 residues. The CDR3 sequence is CSVDKGNGELFF. The CDR3 DNA sequence: TGCAGCGTTGATAAGGGGAACGGGGAGCTGTTTTTT.

This chain connects TRBV7-6 to TRBJ2-1, with 7 nucleotides matching TRBD2. The trim removed 0 bases at V and 2 bases at J, leaving 1 base unmatched. The CDR3 is 15 residues long. Germline CDR1 and CDR2: SGHVS and FNYEAQ. CDR3 DNA: TGTGCCAGCAGCTTAGCGGGGACTACCTACAATGAGCAGTTCTTC. Its protein is CASSLAGTTYNEQFF.